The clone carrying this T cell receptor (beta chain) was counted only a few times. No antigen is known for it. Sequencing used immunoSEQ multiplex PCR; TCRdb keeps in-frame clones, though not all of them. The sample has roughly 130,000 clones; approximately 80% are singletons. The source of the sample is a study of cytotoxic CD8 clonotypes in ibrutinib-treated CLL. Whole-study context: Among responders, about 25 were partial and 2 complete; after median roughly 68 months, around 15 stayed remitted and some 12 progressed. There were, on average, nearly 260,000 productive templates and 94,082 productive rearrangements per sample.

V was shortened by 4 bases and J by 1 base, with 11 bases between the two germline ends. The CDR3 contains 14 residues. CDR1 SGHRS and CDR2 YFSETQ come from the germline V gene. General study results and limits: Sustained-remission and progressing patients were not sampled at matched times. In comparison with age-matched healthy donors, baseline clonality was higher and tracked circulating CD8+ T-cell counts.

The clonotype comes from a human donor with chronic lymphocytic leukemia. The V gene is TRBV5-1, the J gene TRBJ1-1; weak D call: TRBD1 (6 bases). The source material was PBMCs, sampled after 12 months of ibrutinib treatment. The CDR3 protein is CASSPQGWNTEAFF. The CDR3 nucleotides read TGCGCCAGCAGCCCACAGGGTTGGAACACTGAAGCTTTCTTT.